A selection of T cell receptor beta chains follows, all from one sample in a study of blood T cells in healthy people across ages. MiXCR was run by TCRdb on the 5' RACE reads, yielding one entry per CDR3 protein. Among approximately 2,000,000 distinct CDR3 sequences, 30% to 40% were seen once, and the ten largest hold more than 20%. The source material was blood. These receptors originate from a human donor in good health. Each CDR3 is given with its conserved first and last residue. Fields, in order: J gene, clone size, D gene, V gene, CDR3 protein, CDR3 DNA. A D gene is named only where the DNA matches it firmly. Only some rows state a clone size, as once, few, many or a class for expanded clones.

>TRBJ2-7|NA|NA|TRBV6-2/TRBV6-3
CASSYRGPNYEQYF
TGTGCCAGCAGTTATCGAGGTCCTAACTACGAGCAGTACTTC
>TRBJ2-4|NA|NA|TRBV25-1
CASSGSGGRKNIQYF
TGTGCCAGCAGTGGCAGTGGGGGGCGTAAAAACATTCAGTACTTC
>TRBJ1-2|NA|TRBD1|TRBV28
CASKRDRSVSFRGYTF
TGTGCCAGCAAGAGGGACAGGTCGGTTTCGTTTAGGGGCTACACCTTC
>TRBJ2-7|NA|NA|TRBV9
CASSQRGTPITSYEQYF
TGTGCCAGCTCCCAGCGAGGTACGCCAATTACATCCTACGAGCAGTACTTC
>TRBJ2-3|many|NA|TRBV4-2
CASSGGEHTDTQYF
TGTGCCAGCAGCGGAGGGGAACACACAGATACGCAGTATTTT
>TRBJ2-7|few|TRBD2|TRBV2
CASSEITSGVYEQYF
TGTGCCAGCAGTGAAATAACTAGCGGGGTTTACGAGCAGTACTTC
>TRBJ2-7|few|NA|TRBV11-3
CASSLGPNPSYEQYF
TGTGCCAGCAGCTTAGGCCCTAACCCTTCCTACGAGCAGTACTTC
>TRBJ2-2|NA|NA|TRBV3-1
CASSQESGLRGAGELFF
TGTGCCAGCAGCCAAGAGTCAGGACTACGGGGCGCCGGGGAGCTGTTTTTT
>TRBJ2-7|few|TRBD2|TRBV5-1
CASKAGGAYEQYF
TGCGCCAGCAAGGCCGGGGGGGCCTACGAGCAGTACTTC
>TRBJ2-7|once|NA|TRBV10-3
CAISEKQTGEQYF
TGTGCCATCAGCGAGAAACAAACGGGAGAGCAGTACTTC
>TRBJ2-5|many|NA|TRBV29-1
CSGGTEETQYF
TGCAGCGGCGGGACAGAAGAGACCCAGTACTTC
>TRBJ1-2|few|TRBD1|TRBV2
CAGETRDRDTKGYTF
TGTGCCGGCGAAACCCGGGACAGGGATACGAAAGGCTACACCTTC
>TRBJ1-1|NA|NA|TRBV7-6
CASSERVGNTEAFF
TGTGCCAGCAGTGAACGGGTGGGGAACACTGAAGCTTTCTTT
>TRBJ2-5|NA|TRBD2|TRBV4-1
CASSQGVVGGEETQYF
TGCGCCAGCAGCCAAGGGGTCGTCGGGGGGGAAGAGACCCAGTACTTC
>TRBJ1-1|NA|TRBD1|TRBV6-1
CASRRGVNTEAFF
TGTGCCAGCCGCAGGGGGGTGAACACTGAAGCTTTCTTT
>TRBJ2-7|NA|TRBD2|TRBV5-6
CASGPGGLEQYF
TGTGCCAGCGGACCCGGGGGGTTGGAGCAGTACTTC
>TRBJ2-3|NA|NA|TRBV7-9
CASSSGVFTDTQYF
TGTGCCAGCAGCTCAGGGGTTTTCACAGATACGCAGTATTTT
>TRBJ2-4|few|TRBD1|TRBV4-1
CASSQVLIRGQSLLGTAKNIQYF
TGCGCCAGCAGCCAAGTCTTGATCCGGGGACAGAGTCTATTGGGGACAGCCAAAAACATTCAGTACTTC
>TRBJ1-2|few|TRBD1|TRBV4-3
CASSQSHETGYIRRNYGCTF
TGCGCCAGCAGTCAAAGTCACGAGACAGGGTATATCAGGCGCAACTATGGCTGCACCTTC
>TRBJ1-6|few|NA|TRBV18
CASSLGGPNNSPLHF
TGTGCCAGCTCCCTCGGTGGCCCGAACAATTCACCCCTCCACTTT
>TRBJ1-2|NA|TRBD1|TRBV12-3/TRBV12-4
CASTPGQVVNYGYTF
TGTGCCAGCACCCCGGGACAGGTCGTTAACTATGGCTACACCTTC
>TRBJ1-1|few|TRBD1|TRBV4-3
CASSHRTGLTEAFF
TGCGCCAGCAGCCACCGGACAGGGTTGACTGAAGCTTTCTTT
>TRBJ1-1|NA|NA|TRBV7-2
CASSLEGQTGAFF
TGTGCCAGCAGCTTAGAGGGGCAGACGGGAGCTTTCTTT
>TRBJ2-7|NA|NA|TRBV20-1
CSVWASYEQYF
TGCAGTGTCTGGGCATCCTACGAGCAGTACTTC
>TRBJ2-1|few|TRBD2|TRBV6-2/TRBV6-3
CASSSTSGGVSPYNEQFF
TGTGCCAGCAGTTCGACTAGCGGGGGGGTATCCCCCTACAATGAGCAGTTCTTC
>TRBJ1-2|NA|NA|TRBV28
CASSLNLYREANYGYTF
TGTGCCAGCAGTTTAAACCTCTACAGGGAGGCTAACTATGGCTACACCTTC
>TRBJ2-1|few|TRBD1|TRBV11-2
CASSSPAGQGSNEQFF
TGTGCCAGCAGCTCCCCCGCTGGACAGGGATCCAATGAGCAGTTCTTC
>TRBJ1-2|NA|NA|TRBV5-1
CASSSKGQGIELNYGYTF
TGCGCCAGCAGCTCTAAGGGTCAGGGGATAGAACTAAACTATGGCTACACCTTC
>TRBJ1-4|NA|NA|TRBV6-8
CASSYPSGEKLFF
TGTGCCAGCAGTTACCCCTCCGGTGAAAAACTGTTTTTT
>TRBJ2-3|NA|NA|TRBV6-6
CASSYPRGNTDTQYF
TGTGCCAGCAGTTACCCGAGGGGAAACACAGATACGCAGTATTTT
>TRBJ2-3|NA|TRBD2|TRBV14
CASSPERGRSTDTQYF
TGTGCCAGCAGCCCAGAGCGGGGGAGAAGCACAGATACGCAGTATTTT
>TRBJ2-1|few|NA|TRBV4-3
CASSQGSLAPYNEQFF
TGCGCCAGCAGCCAAGGGTCACTAGCCCCCTACAATGAGCAGTTCTTC
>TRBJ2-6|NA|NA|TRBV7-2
CASSLGSWGNSGANVLTF
TGTGCCAGCAGCTTAGGTAGTTGGGGTAATTCTGGGGCCAACGTCCTGACTTTC
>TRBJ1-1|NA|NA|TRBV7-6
CASGPSGGNTEAFF
TGTGCCAGCGGCCCGTCAGGAGGGAACACTGAAGCTTTCTTT
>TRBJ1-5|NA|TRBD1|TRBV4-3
CASSQVGGQGAFNQPQHF
TGCGCCAGCAGCCAAGTCGGAGGTCAGGGGGCCTTCAATCAGCCCCAGCATTTT
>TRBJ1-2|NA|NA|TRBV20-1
CSAGEIRGTYGYTF
TGCAGTGCTGGTGAGATCAGGGGAACCTATGGCTACACCTTC
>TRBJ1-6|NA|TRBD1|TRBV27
CASSFSPGQGNSPLHF
TGTGCCAGCAGTTTCAGCCCGGGACAGGGTAATTCACCCCTCCACTTT
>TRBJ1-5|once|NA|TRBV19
CASSISRDLSNQPQHF
TGTGCCAGTAGTATAAGCAGGGACCTTAGCAATCAGCCCCAGCATTTT
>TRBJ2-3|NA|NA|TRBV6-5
CASSVTPLAVYTQYF
TGTGCCAGCAGTGTGACCCCGTTAGCGGTGTATACGCAGTATTTT
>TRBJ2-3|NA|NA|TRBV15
CATNLPGRYTDTQYF
TGTGCCACCAACCTCCCCGGGCGGTACACAGATACGCAGTATTTT
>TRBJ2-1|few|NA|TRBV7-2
CAGSLVNNEQFF
TGTGCCGGCAGCTTGGTCAACAATGAGCAGTTCTTC
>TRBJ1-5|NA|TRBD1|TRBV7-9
CASGRGQDQPQHF
TGTGCCAGCGGCCGGGGACAGGATCAGCCCCAGCATTTT
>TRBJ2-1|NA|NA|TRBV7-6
CACSARQYNEQFF
TGTGCCTGCAGCGCCAGACAGTACAATGAGCAGTTCTTC
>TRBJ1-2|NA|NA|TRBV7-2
CASSVQGFYGYTF
TGTGCCAGCAGCGTGCAGGGGTTTTATGGCTACACCTTC
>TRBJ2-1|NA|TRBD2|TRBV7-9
CASSLPVGTSGFNEQFF
TGTGCCAGCAGCTTACCTGTGGGGACTAGCGGGTTCAATGAGCAGTTCTTC
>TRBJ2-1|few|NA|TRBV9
CASSVDAPIRNNEQFF
TGTGCCAGCAGCGTAGACGCACCAATCCGGAACAATGAGCAGTTCTTC
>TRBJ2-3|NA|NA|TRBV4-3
CASSQDVRSGTQYF
TGCGCCAGCAGCCAAGACGTAAGGTCGGGTACGCAGTATTTT
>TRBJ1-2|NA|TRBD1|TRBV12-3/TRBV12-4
CASSDREYYGYTF
TGTGCCAGCAGTGACAGGGAGTACTATGGCTACACCTTC